Shown below are 16 T cell receptor beta chains from a single sample sequenced in a study of cytomegalovirus exposure and HLA in healthy donors. TCRdb keeps only in-frame clones here, not all; method: immunoSEQ multiplex PCR. The sample lists some 170,000 clones, 86% occurring once. Input material: PBMCs. The receptors derive from a man in his late teens or twenties in good health and CMV-seropositive.

The rearrangement uses TRBV4-1 and TRBJ2-7; possibly TRBD2 for D (6 bases). Trimming took off 2 bases at V and 3 bases at J, with 17 bases between the two ends. Germline CDR1 and CDR2: MGHRA and YSYEKL. This CDR3 has 16 residues. The CDR3 sequence is CASSQRSGQGLYEQYF. The CDR3, as DNA: TGCGCCAGCAGCCAAAGAAGCGGGCAGGGCCTCTACGAGCAGTACTTC.

The V gene is TRBV18, the J gene TRBJ2-7, with 8 bases that match TRBD2. The V segment lost 6 bases and the J segment 3 bases; nucleotides outside the gene matches: 10. CDR3 length: 15 residues. CDR1 is KGHSH, CDR2 LQKENI, per germline. The CDR3 sequence: CASSAPGTRVYEQYF. The CDR3 bases are TGTGCCAGCTCGGCTCCCGGGACTAGGGTCTACGAGCAGTACTTC.

This clone was seen just once. J is TRBJ1-4 and V is TRBV4-2; D possibly corresponds to TRBD1 (6 bases). The germline gives CDR1 LGHNA, CDR2 YNFKEQ. The CDR3 extends over 16 amino acids. Between the trimmed V and J ends, which lost 0 bases and 5 bases, there was a span of 13 bases. CDR3 sequence: CASSQDAGAGNEKLFF. The CDR3 nucleotides read TGTGCCAGCAGCCAAGATGCAGGGGCAGGGAATGAAAAACTGTTTTTT.

The chain recombines TRBV5-1 with TRBJ2-5; D possibly corresponds to TRBD2 (6 bases). The ends were cut back, 5 bases at V and 1 base at J, with 12 bases in the middle. Germline loops: CDR1 SGHRS, CDR2 YFSETQ. CDR3 size: 14 residues. This chain's CDR3 is CASRSAGSQETQYF. The CDR3 DNA reads TGCGCCAGCAGATCGGCCGGGAGCCAAGAGACCCAGTACTTC. Full variable domain (rest looked up from reference TRBV5-1 and TRBJ2-5): KAGVTQTPRYLIKTRGQQVTLSCSPISGHRSVSWYQQTPGQGLQFLFEYFSETQRNKGNFPGRFSGRQFSNSRSEMNVSTLELGDSALYLCASRSAGSQETQYFGPGTRLLVL.

V usage is TRBV10-3 and J usage is TRBJ2-7; the D gene is possibly TRBD1 (5 bases). The ends were cut back, 6 bases at V and 3 bases at J, with 12 bases in the middle. The V gene's germline CDR1 is ENHRY and CDR2 SYGVKD. There are 13 residues in the CDR3. CDR3 sequence reads: CAIRRLGHYEQYF. The DNA of the CDR3 is TGTGCCATCAGGAGATTAGGACACTACGAGCAGTACTTC.

This chain joins TRBV7-3 and TRBJ2-2; 7 bases map to TRBD1. The CDR3 has 14 residues. The germline V gene has CDR1 SGHTA and CDR2 FQGTGA. Trimming cost V 5 bases and J 5 bases; bases outside gene matches: 5. The CDR3 spells CASSPTGATGELFF. DNA for the CDR3: TGTGCCAGCAGCCCTACAGGGGCGACCGGGGAGCTGTTTTTT.

A single count supports this clone. The V and J genes are TRBV5-4 and TRBJ2-5, with TRBD2 identical over 14 bases. Germline V lookup: CDR1 SGHNT, CDR2 YYREEE (reference sequence). V lost 0 bases to trimming and J lost 5 bases; unmatched junction nucleotides: 6. The CDR3 spans 17 residues. In nucleotides, the CDR3 is TGTGCCAGCAGCTTGGCCGGGACTAGCGGGAGACGGGAGACCCAGTACTTC. It encodes CASSLAGTSGRRETQYF.

The genes are TRBV5-1 and TRBJ2-3, with a tentative D call TRBD2 (8 bases). Trimming removed 4 bases from V and 4 bases from J, with 19 bases in between. The germline V gene encodes CDR1 SGHRS and CDR2 YFSETQ. This CDR3 contains 16 residues. The CDR3 loop reads CASSPRGAGGADTQYF. CDR3 nucleotide sequence: TGCGCCAGCAGCCCCAGGGGGGCGGGAGGTGCAGATACGCAGTATTTT.

V and J are TRBV28 and TRBJ1-5, with 7 bases that match TRBD1. The CDR3 length is 15 residues. CDR1 is MDHEN and CDR2 is SYDVKM in the germline V gene. With 1 base clipped from V and 4 bases from J, the junction kept 4 bases outside the gene matches. As DNA, the CDR3 is TGTGCCAGCAGTTTATTGGGACAGTTTAATCAGCCCCAGCATTTT. Protein sequence: CASSLLGQFNQPQHF.

The CDR3 sequence: CASSGIFRSYGYTF. CDR3 bases: TGTGCCAGCAGCGGAATTTTTCGGAGCTATGGCTACACCTTC. V is TRBV7-9 and J is TRBJ1-2; the D is unclear. Germline values: CDR1 SEHNR, CDR2 FQNEAQ (reference sequence). CDR3 length: 14 residues. Trimming cost V 5 bases and J 4 bases, with 14 bases left between them.

The chain is built from TRBV7-9 and TRBJ2-1, with 9 bases fitting TRBD2. Germline loops: CDR1 SEHNR, CDR2 FQNEAQ (reference sequence). The CDR3 length is 16 residues. Trimming took 5 bases from V and 4 from J; bases not matched to a gene: 9. The CDR3 nucleotides read TGTGCCAGCAGCCTCCGGTCTAGCGGGGATTACAATGAGCAGTTCTTC. Encoded protein: CASSLRSSGDYNEQFF. Looking up the rest from reference TRBV7-9 and TRBJ2-1 gives the full variable domain: DTGVSQNPRHKITKRGQNVTFRCDPISEHNRLYWYRQTLGQGPEFLTYFQNEAQLEKSRLLSDRFSAERPKGSFSTLEIQRTEQGDSAMYLCASSLRSSGDYNEQFFGPGTRLTVL.

The chain carries TRBV6-6 and TRBJ2-7; TRBD1 agrees at 7 bases. Germline V gene lookup returns CDR1 MNHNY and CDR2 SVGAGI (reference sequence). This CDR3 is built from 14 residues. V trimming: 7 bases; J trimming: 7 bases; junction bases outside the gene matches: 13. The DNA for the CDR3 is TGTGCCAGCACAGTAACGGACAGGCTGAGTGAGCAGTACTTC. It codes for CASTVTDRLSEQYF.

V is TRBV27 and J is TRBJ2-1; D perhaps matches TRBD1 (5 bases). The CDR3 loop spans 13 amino acids. CDR1 is MNHEY, CDR2 SMNVEV, per germline (reference sequence). Trimming took 0 bases from V and 6 from J, leaving 6 bases between them. CDR3 nucleotide sequence: TGTGCCAGCAGTTTATCGACAGTCAATGAGCAGTTCTTC. It is translated as CASSLSTVNEQFF.

The V gene is TRBV5-1, the J gene TRBJ1-6; 7 nucleotides line up with TRBD1. Germline lookup yields CDR1 SGHRS and CDR2 YFSETQ. The CDR3 is 15 residues long. J gave up 11 bases and V 0 bases, and 8 bases lay outside the gene matches. The CDR3 sequence is CASSLVGQGGAPLHF. CDR3 DNA: TGCGCCAGCAGCTTGGTTGGCCAGGGGGGAGCACCCCTCCACTTT.

V is TRBV9 and J is TRBJ1-4, with TRBD1 identical over 7 bases. V shed 4 bases and J 5 bases; nucleotides not matched to a gene: 11. This CDR3 comprises 16 residues. Looked up from germline, CDR1 is SGDLS and CDR2 is YYNGEE. The CDR3 DNA follows: TGTGCCAGCAGCCTGACAGGGTTAACAGGGAATGAAAAACTGTTTTTT. This translates into CASSLTGLTGNEKLFF.

The chain has TRBV7-9 and TRBJ2-4; possibly TRBD2 for D (5 bases). Trimming took 6 bases from V and 0 from J, leaving 15 bases between them. This CDR3 region has 16 residues. CDR1 is SEHNR and CDR2 is FQNEAQ in the germline V gene (reference sequence). The CDR3 DNA reads as TGTGCCAGCAGTCGTCGAGGAGGCCTAGCCAAAAACATTCAGTACTTC. Encoded protein: CASSRRGGLAKNIQYF.